This T cell receptor (beta chain) was sequenced in a study of blood T cell repertoires in COVID-19. Across the whole study: The analysed material was cDNA or gDNA that came from T cells, B-cell-depleted T cells, or PBMCs.

CDR1 is SGHTA and CDR2 is FQGNSA in the germline V gene. Losses at the gene ends were 5 bases for V and 6 bases for J; bases not matched to a gene: 13. The CDR3 sequence is 17 residues long. In the original workflow: Quantification of nucleated cells was approximated via reference gene primer amplification. Clones were read by immunoSEQ multiplex PCR, and TCRdb kept only the in-frame ones, dropping some. For V, J and clone size, that table is used; D and trimming come from the DNA. Among 130,000 or so clones listed, 80% to 90% were seen once. The genes are TRBV7-2 and TRBJ2-3; 11 nucleotides match TRBD2. This receptor was identified in a woman aged 55-69 years with acute or convalescent COVID-19. The sequencing sample was made of peripheral blood. CDR3 amino acids: CASSPRRISGGVDTQYF. CDR3 sequence (DNA): TGTGCCAGCAGCCCCCGCCGCATTAGCGGGGGGGTGGATACGCAGTATTTT.